A single sample is the source of the 17 T cell receptor beta chains below, sequenced in a study of shared T cell receptors in the human thymus. Using immunoSEQ multiplex PCR, the repertoire was profiled, and TCRdb retains in-frame clones only, with some absent. The data show 600,000 to 900,000 clones, around 85% seen once. These data also featured in a second study, about human thymus T cells.

Sequencing was carried out using thymocytes. The receptors were sampled from a girl less than two years old with a congenital heart defect.

The rearrangement links TRBV11-2 to TRBJ1-5; TRBD1 agrees at 8 bases. This CDR3 has 17 amino acids. Germline V gives CDR1 SGHAT, CDR2 FQNNGV. Trimming removed 4 bases from V and 5 bases from J; junction bases left unmatched: 13. The CDR3 loop is CASSSPQGAPLHQPQHF. CDR3 bases: TGTGCCAGCAGCTCCCCCCAGGGGGCTCCTTTGCATCAGCCCCAGCATTTT.

This clone was detected once. The V gene is TRBV4-1, the J gene TRBJ1-2, with 7 positions matching TRBD1. This CDR3 region has 16 residues. Trimming took 1 base from V and 4 from J; bases not matched to a gene: 9. Per germline, CDR1 MGHRA and CDR2 YSYEKL. The CDR3 DNA reads TGCGCCAGCAGCCAAGTAGGGGACAGCGGCCGCTATGGCTACACCTTC. Translation: CASSQVGDSGRYGYTF.

This clone was detected once. The chain couples TRBV5-4 to TRBJ1-6, with 8 bases lining up with TRBD1. The germline gives CDR1 SGHNT, CDR2 YYREEE (reference sequence). Trimming removed 0 bases from V and 4 bases from J; junction bases left unmatched: 6. The CDR3 covers 17 residues. The CDR3 DNA is TGTGCCAGCAGCTTGGCCGAAGGGACAGGATATAATTCACCCCTCCACTTT. Translating it yields CASSLAEGTGYNSPLHF.

The V gene is TRBV10-2, the J gene TRBJ1-6; the D is unclear. Germline V CDR1 and CDR2: WSHSY, SAAADI. Trimming removed 7 bases at V and 7 bases at J, with 11 bases between. This CDR3 comprises 13 residues. The CDR3, as DNA: TGCGCCAGCATCCAGGATAGAAATTCACCCCTCCACTTT. Translation: CASIQDRNSPLHF.

This sequence joins TRBV27 and TRBJ1-1, with TRBD1 as a possible D gene (5 bases). The CDR3 runs 13 residues. Germline V gene lookup returns CDR1 MNHEY and CDR2 SMNVEV (reference sequence). The germline V and J ends were trimmed by 3 bases and 5 bases, with 10 bases remaining between them. CDR3 sequence: CASSFQGETEAFF. CDR3 bases: TGTGCCAGCAGTTTCCAAGGGGAAACTGAAGCTTTCTTT.

The chain links TRBV4-1 to TRBJ2-7; 11 bases fit TRBD2. This CDR3 is 16 amino acids long. With 5 bases clipped from V and 4 bases from J, the junction kept 10 bases outside the gene matches. Germline V gene sequence: CDR1 MGHRA, CDR2 YSYEKL. CDR3 DNA: TGCGCCAGCAGCTTCCGACTAGCGGGGAATCTGTACGAGCAGTACTTC. It specifies CASSFRLAGNLYEQYF.

The rearrangement links TRBV7-2 to TRBJ1-1; maybe TRBD1 (5 bases). V lost 8 bases and J 2 bases, leaving 18 bases between the germline ends. CDR3 length equals 15 residues. Germline CDR1 and CDR2: SGHTA and FQGNSA. CDR3 in DNA: TGTGCCAGCGTCTCCATACGGCAGGGCAACACTGAAGCTTTCTTT. It encodes CASVSIRQGNTEAFF.

This chain links TRBV25-1 with TRBJ2-3, with 9 bases matching TRBD2. Germline lookup yields CDR1 MGHDK and CDR2 SYGVNS. The length of the CDR3 is 18 residues. Unmatched junction bases numbered 14, after V lost 2 bases and J lost 5 bases. In nucleotides, the CDR3 is TGTGCCAGCAGTGAACCTCCGGTAGCGGGGGCCCAGAGAGATACGCAGTATTTT. Translated, it gives CASSEPPVAGAQRDTQYF.

The genes are TRBV19 and TRBJ1-5, with no clear D. Germline assignment: CDR1 LNHDA and CDR2 SQIVND (reference sequence). The CDR3 contains 15 residues. Between the trimmed V and J ends, which lost 1 base and 10 bases, there was a span of 17 bases. The CDR3 DNA reads as TGTGCCAGTAGTATAGCCGGCTCAATTGGAGTACCCCAGCATTTT. Translated: CASSIAGSIGVPQHF.

The CDR3 coding sequence is TGTGCCAGCAGTCAGAACAGCGGGGGAAACAATGAGCAGTTCTTC. Protein: CASSQNSGGNNEQFF. This chain joins TRBV6-6 and TRBJ2-1, with 8 bases fitting TRBD2. J was trimmed by 5 bases and V by 5 bases; bases with no gene match: 8. Germline V CDR1 and CDR2: MNHNY, SVGAGI (reference sequence). There are 15 residues in the CDR3.

This rearrangement joins TRBV5-4 to TRBJ2-2, with 9 bases matching TRBD1. This CDR3 is 15 amino acids long. Germline V gene sequence: CDR1 SGHNT, CDR2 YYREEE (reference sequence). V gave up 4 bases and J gave up 5 bases; unmatched junction bases: 6. The CDR3 loop is CASSRGQGTTGELFF. The CDR3 DNA reads TGTGCCAGCAGCCGCGGACAGGGGACGACCGGGGAGCTGTTTTTT.

This chain connects TRBV7-2 to TRBJ1-6; 7 bases fit TRBD1. CDR3 length: 18 amino acids. Germline CDR1 and CDR2: SGHTA and FQGNSA. The V segment lost 4 bases and the J segment 5 bases; nucleotides outside the gene matches: 14. This CDR3 reads CASSSRLEGAFHNSPLHF. The CDR3 region has the DNA TGTGCCAGCAGCTCCCGCTTAGAGGGGGCGTTCCATAATTCACCCCTCCACTTT.

The chain recombines TRBV5-1 with TRBJ2-3; TRBD2 matches at 8 bases. The CDR3 extends over 16 amino acids. V gave up 3 bases and J gave up 3 bases; unmatched junction bases: 9. Germline lookup yields CDR1 SGHRS and CDR2 YFSETQ. The CDR3 reads CASSWSRGGVTDTQYF. The CDR3 bases are TGCGCCAGCAGCTGGAGTCGGGGGGGGGTGACAGATACGCAGTATTTT. Full variable domain (rest looked up from reference TRBV5-1 and TRBJ2-3): KAGVTQTPRYLIKTRGQQVTLSCSPISGHRSVSWYQQTPGQGLQFLFEYFSETQRNKGNFPGRFSGRQFSNSRSEMNVSTLELGDSALYLCASSWSRGGVTDTQYFGPGTRLTVL.

The J gene is TRBJ1-4, the V gene TRBV7-2; tentatively, D is TRBD1 (5 bases). From germline, CDR1 is SGHTA and CDR2 FQGNSA. Trimming removed 4 bases from V and 0 bases from J, with 18 bases in between. This CDR3 contains 18 residues. This chain's CDR3 is CASSWREASGTTNEKLFF. The CDR3 DNA follows: TGTGCCAGCAGCTGGAGGGAAGCCTCAGGGACAACTAATGAAAAACTGTTTTTT.

CDR3 coding DNA: TGCGCCAGCAGCCAAGGGGGCCACAGCCCGAACACTGAAGCTTTCTTT. Its protein product is CASSQGGHSPNTEAFF. The chain links TRBV4-1 to TRBJ1-1; maybe TRBD1 (5 bases). The V end lost 1 base, the J end lost 1 base, and 13 bases lay between the germline ends. This CDR3 comprises 16 residues. Germline CDR1 MGHRA, CDR2 YSYEKL.

This clone occurred a few times. The CDR3 DNA is TGTGCCAGCAGCCGGGGGGGGACGGAGAATAGCAATCAGCCCCAGCATTTT. The encoded protein is CASSRGGTENSNQPQHF. The chain links TRBV5-6 to TRBJ1-5; the D gene is possibly TRBD1 (5 bases). This CDR3 has 17 residues. Trimming took off 4 bases at V and 0 bases at J, with 17 bases between the two ends. Looked up from germline, CDR1 is SGHDT and CDR2 is YYEEEE.

This clone was observed a few times. The chain recombines TRBV6-1 with TRBJ2-2; D unclear. The CDR3 has 14 residues. Germline V gene sequence: CDR1 MNHNS, CDR2 SASEGT. Trimming took 0 bases from V and 5 from J, leaving 7 bases between them. CDR3 nucleotide sequence: TGTGCCAGCAGTGAAGCGCTCCGGACCGGGGAGCTGTTTTTT. This sequence encodes CASSEALRTGELFF.